The 23 T cell receptor beta chains below come from one sample, sequenced in a study of T-cell reconstitution after alpha-beta-depleted transplantation in children. Unique molecular identifiers were used in preparing the TCRbeta library. One entry per CDR3 protein, called by TCRdb with MiXCR from the PCR reads. The sample shows 100,000 or so distinct CDR3 sequences, more than 20% of them seen only once. This material consisted of PBMCs, taken before TCRalphabeta/CD19-depleted stem cell transplant. These receptors all stem from a boy aged 2 to 10 with acute lymphoblastic leukemia, due to receive a stem cell transplant.

Ten or more counts support this clonotype. V and J are TRBV28 and TRBJ2-4; tentative D call: TRBD2 (6 bases). V was shortened by 3 bases and J by 5 bases, with 8 bases between the two germline ends. Germline V lookup: CDR1 MDHEN, CDR2 SYDVKM. The CDR3 contains 13 residues. CDR3 DNA sequence: TGTGCCAGCAGTTTGGAGGGCGAAAACATTCAGTACTTC. Residues: CASSLEGENIQYF.

The V call is TRBV20-1, the J call TRBJ2-1, with a possible D match to TRBD2 (6 bases). In germline, CDR1 is DFQATT, CDR2 SNEGSKA (reference sequence). Trimming removed 4 bases from V and 2 bases from J, with 18 bases in between. This CDR3 has 16 amino acids. The CDR3 is CSAIRHLALTYNEQFF. The CDR3 DNA reads as TGCAGTGCTATCCGCCACCTAGCGCTGACCTACAATGAGCAGTTCTTC.

This clonotype was detected a few times. CDR3 residues: CASNVQGLGKNIQYF. The CDR3 DNA reads as TGTGCCAGCAACGTACAGGGCCTTGGCAAAAACATTCAGTACTTC. The chain is built from TRBV28 and TRBJ2-4, with D possibly matching TRBD1 (6 bases). Germline CDR1 and CDR2: MDHEN and SYDVKM. Trimming removed 7 bases at V and 3 bases at J, with 16 bases between. CDR3 size: 15 residues.

A few counts support this clonotype. The rearrangement uses TRBV5-1 and TRBJ1-2, with D unclear. Deletions cut 3 bases from V and 2 bases from J, with 11 bases between. The germline CDR1 and CDR2 sequences are SGHRS and YFSETQ. This CDR3 region has 14 residues. The chain's CDR3 is CASSYGDSNYGYTF. As DNA, the CDR3 is TGCGCCAGCAGCTATGGCGATAGCAACTATGGCTACACCTTC.

Note on this clonotype: A much larger clone differs from this one at a single base, so this may be a read error. The rearrangement links TRBV19 to TRBJ2-6; 7 nucleotides align to TRBD2. Per the germline V gene, CDR1 is LNHDA and CDR2 is SQIVND (reference sequence). The length of the CDR3 is 16 residues. After removal of 10 bases from V and 3 bases from J, the junction contained 12 bases not matched to a gene. The CDR3: CAIGTTPPYGANVLTF. Written as DNA, the CDR3 is TGTGCCATCGGGACTACTCCCCCTTATGGGGCCAACGTCCTGACTTTC.

The chain employs TRBV7-9 and TRBJ2-2; 10 nucleotides match TRBD2. The germline V gene encodes CDR1 SEHNR and CDR2 FQNEAQ (reference sequence). This CDR3 is 16 amino acids long. Trimming removed 3 bases from V and 5 bases from J; junction bases left unmatched: 6. For the CDR3, the DNA is TGTGCCAGCAGCTTCCTCAAGCGGGAGGGAACCGGGGAGCTGTTTTTT. Its translation: CASSFLKREGTGELFF.

This clonotype was seen at least ten times. The chain carries TRBV12-3 or TRBV12-4 and TRBJ2-7; D not resolved. V was pared by 2 bases and J by 5 bases, with 7 bases between. The CDR3 covers 12 residues. CDR3 sequence (DNA): TGTGCCAGCAGTTTAAGGCGCGACGAGCAGTACTTC. As protein: CASSLRRDEQYF.

The chain links TRBV29-1 to TRBJ2-5; 7 bases are a match to TRBD1. Germline lookup yields CDR1 SQVTM and CDR2 ANQGSEA. CDR3 length equals 14 residues. V shed 6 bases and J 5 bases; nucleotides not matched to a gene: 12. CDR3 DNA sequence: TGCAGCGTCTGGGGACGACAGGGAGAGGAGACCCAGTACTTC. This translates into CSVWGRQGEETQYF.

The V gene is TRBV7-2, the J gene TRBJ2-7, with TRBD1 as a possible D gene (5 bases). CDR1 SGHTA and CDR2 FQGNSA come from the germline V gene. The CDR3 is made up of 14 amino acids. The V end lost 2 bases, the J end lost 2 bases, and 10 bases lay between the germline ends. CDR3 protein: CASSLIAGTYEQYF. The CDR3 bases are TGTGCCAGCAGCTTAATCGCAGGGACCTACGAGCAGTACTTC.

This clonotype was seen only a few times. The chain is built from TRBV27 and TRBJ2-5; 14 nucleotides agree with TRBD2. The CDR3 is 17 amino acids. J gave up 4 bases and V 2 bases, and 6 bases lay outside the gene matches. From germline, CDR1 is MNHEY and CDR2 SMNVEV (reference sequence). This chain's CDR3 is CASSLKGLAGAGETQYF. In nucleotides, the CDR3 is TGTGCCAGCAGTTTAAAGGGACTAGCGGGAGCAGGAGAGACCCAGTACTTC.

This clonotype was seen a handful of times. The chain couples TRBV15 to TRBJ1-1; D uncertain. The CDR3 is 11 amino acids. Germline V gene data show CDR1 as LNHNV and CDR2 as YYDKDF (reference sequence). V was cut by 3 bases and J by 12 bases, with 11 bases left in between. Here the CDR3 reads CATSSITVTFF. DNA for the CDR3: TGTGCCACCAGCAGCATTACGGTGACTTTCTTT.

The chain uses TRBV10-3 and TRBJ2-5; no clear D gene. V lost 3 bases, J lost 0 bases, and 20 bases lay in between. The CDR3 has 18 amino acids. Germline assignment: CDR1 ENHRY and CDR2 SYGVKD. The CDR3 here is CAISDPTAGDFYQETQYF. DNA of the CDR3: TGTGCCATCAGTGACCCTACGGCAGGAGACTTTTACCAAGAGACCCAGTACTTC.

This clonotype was seen only a few times. The rearrangement joins TRBV20-1 to TRBJ1-6; D unresolved. The germline V gene encodes CDR1 DFQATT and CDR2 SNEGSKA (reference sequence). The V end lost 0 bases, the J end lost 11 bases, and 8 bases lay between the germline ends. The CDR3 length is 12 residues. CDR3 nucleotide sequence: TGCAGTGCTAGAGATAAGGTCGCACCCCTCCACTTT. Its translation is CSARDKVAPLHF.

The genes are TRBV18 and TRBJ2-5; D is possibly TRBD1 or TRBD2 (6 bases each). This CDR3 contains 13 residues. V was clipped by 2 bases and J by 5 bases, with 9 bases between them. Germline CDR1 reads KGHSH; CDR2 reads LQKENI. CDR3 coding DNA: TGTGCCAGCTCACCAGACGGGGGCGAGACCCAGTACTTC. Its protein product is CASSPDGGETQYF.

This clonotype was observed once. The CDR3 DNA reads as TGTGCCAGCACCAAAACAGGGTCTGGAAACACCATATATTTT. Protein sequence: CASTKTGSGNTIYF. This chain links TRBV28 with TRBJ1-3, with D possibly matching TRBD1 (6 bases). Germline values: CDR1 MDHEN, CDR2 SYDVKM. With 7 bases removed from V and 1 base from J, the gap between germline ends came to 11 bases. The CDR3 runs 14 residues.

This clonotype showed up just a few times. The gene calls are TRBV9 and TRBJ2-2, with D maybe TRBD1 (6 bases). V was cut by 0 bases and J by 9 bases, with 9 bases left in between. The CDR3 loop spans 13 amino acids. The V gene's germline CDR1 is SGDLS and CDR2 YYNGEE. CDR3 DNA: TGTGCCAGCAGCGTAGCGGGACACCGGGAGCTGTTTTTT. It translates to CASSVAGHRELFF.

This clonotype was recorded a few times. V is TRBV3-1 and J is TRBJ2-4; the D gene is possibly TRBD2 (6 bases). The CDR3 has 13 residues. CDR1 is LGHDT, CDR2 YNNKEL, per germline (reference sequence). The V and J ends lost 3 bases and 5 bases respectively, with 8 bases between them. The CDR3 DNA sequence: TGTGCCAGCAGCCAGGGAGGCGAAAACATTCAGTACTTC. Its protein product is CASSQGGENIQYF.

The rearrangement uses TRBV7-8 and TRBJ2-3; D ambiguous. This CDR3 comprises 13 residues. Trimming removed 2 bases from V and 3 bases from J, with 6 bases in between. Germline V gene data show CDR1 as SGHVS and CDR2 as FQNEAQ. The CDR3 spells CASSLLRTDTQYF. CDR3 sequence (DNA): TGTGCCAGCAGCTTATTACGAACAGATACGCAGTATTTT.

This rearrangement joins TRBV7-2 to TRBJ2-6; 7 bases fit TRBD2. Germline CDR1 is SGHTA and CDR2 is FQGNSA. CDR3 size: 17 residues. V lost 4 bases, J lost 0 bases, and 6 bases stayed unmatched. The CDR3 DNA reads as TGTGCCAGCAGCTCGATAGCGGGTGGCTCTGGGGCCAACGTCCTGACTTTC. Amino acids: CASSSIAGGSGANVLTF.

This clonotype was counted only a few times. The chain combines TRBV20-1 with TRBJ1-5; TRBD1 aligns across 7 bases. This CDR3 is 16 amino acids long. From germline, CDR1 is DFQATT and CDR2 SNEGSKA (reference sequence). V shed 0 bases and J 4 bases; nucleotides not matched to a gene: 9. CDR3 region: CSAREGGLPLNQPQHF. The CDR3 nucleotides are TGCAGTGCTAGAGAAGGGGGCCTCCCCCTTAATCAGCCCCAGCATTTT.

There are many counts of this clonotype. The chain links TRBV5-1 to TRBJ1-1; D gene unclear. This CDR3 has 11 amino acids. Germline CDR1 is SGHRS and CDR2 is YFSETQ. The V end lost 0 bases, the J end lost 3 bases, and 0 bases lay between the germline ends. The CDR3 sequence is CASSLDTEAFF. The CDR3 DNA follows: TGCGCCAGCAGCTTGGACACTGAAGCTTTCTTT.

As regards this clonotype: At one of its ends the junction is not consistent with the germline gene, which may arise from a read error. The chain links TRBV3-1 to TRBJ2-7; 9 nucleotides agree with TRBD2. CDR1 is LGHDT and CDR2 is YNNKEL in the germline V gene (reference sequence). The CDR3 contains 17 residues. CDR3 in amino acids: CACSQLTSGGRSYEQYF. The DNA for the CDR3 is TGTGCCTGCAGCCAATTGACTAGCGGAGGGCGCTCCTACGAGCAGTACTTC.

This clonotype has a single count. This chain uses TRBV27 with TRBJ2-7, with D maybe TRBD2 (5 bases). V lost 7 bases, J lost 6 bases, and 16 bases lay in between. Per germline, CDR1 MNHEY and CDR2 SMNVEV (reference sequence). The CDR3 extends over 13 amino acids. CDR3 sequence (DNA): TGTGCCAGCAAAGAGCGGAGGTCGAGCGAGCAGTACTTC. Translation gives CASKERRSSEQYF.